This T cell receptor beta chain was documented in a study of identical twins. TCRdb ran MiXCR on the 5' RACE reads and lists one entry per CDR3 protein. The table has 200,000 to 300,000 distinct CDR3 sequences, 6% to 8% seen once; the top ten hold around 5%. The CDR3 extends over 14 amino acids. After removal of 5 bases from V and 3 bases from J, the junction contained 9 bases not matched to a gene. Germline values: CDR1 DFQATT, CDR2 SNEGSKA (reference sequence). These data also formed part of another study, on yellow fever vaccine responses in identical twins.

The TCR sequence derives from a woman under 30 in good health. The genes are TRBV20-1 and TRBJ1-2; 7 nucleotides agree with TRBD1. The material sequenced was CD8+ T cells sorted from blood. The chain's CDR3 is CSAEPQGKDYGYTF. Here the CDR3 DNA reads TGCAGTGCTGAACCACAGGGGAAGGACTATGGCTACACCTTC.